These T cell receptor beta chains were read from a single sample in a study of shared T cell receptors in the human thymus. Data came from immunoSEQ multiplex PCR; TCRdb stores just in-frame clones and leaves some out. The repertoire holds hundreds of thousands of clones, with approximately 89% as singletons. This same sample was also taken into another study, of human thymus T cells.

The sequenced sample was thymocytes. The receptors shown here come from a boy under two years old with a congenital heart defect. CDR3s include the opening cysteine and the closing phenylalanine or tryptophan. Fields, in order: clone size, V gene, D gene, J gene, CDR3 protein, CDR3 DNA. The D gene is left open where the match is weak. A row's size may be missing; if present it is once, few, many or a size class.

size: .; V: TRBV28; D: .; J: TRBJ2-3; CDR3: CASSPPFRVTDTQYF; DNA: TGTGCCAGCAGCCCCCCTTTCAGGGTTACAGATACGCAGTATTTT
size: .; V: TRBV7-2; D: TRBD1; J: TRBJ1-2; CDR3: CASTFDRGRGYGYTF; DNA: TGTGCCAGCACCTTCGACAGGGGGCGTGGGTATGGCTACACCTTC
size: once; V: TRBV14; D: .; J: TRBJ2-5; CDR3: CASSQGRVEPTLQETQYF; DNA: TGTGCCAGCAGCCAAGGGAGGGTGGAGCCAACCCTCCAAGAGACCCAGTACTTC
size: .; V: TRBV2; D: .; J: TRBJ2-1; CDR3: CASSVRGYHQDNEQFF; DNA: TGTGCCAGCAGTGTCAGGGGCTACCACCAGGACAATGAGCAGTTCTTC
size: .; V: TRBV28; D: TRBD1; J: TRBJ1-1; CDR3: CASSSLTGRHTEAFF; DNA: TGTGCCAGCAGTTCCCTGACAGGGAGGCACACTGAAGCTTTCTTT
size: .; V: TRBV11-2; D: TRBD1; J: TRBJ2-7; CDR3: CASSPGQEVLEQYF; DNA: TGTGCCAGCAGCCCGGGACAGGAGGTCCTCGAGCAGTACTTC
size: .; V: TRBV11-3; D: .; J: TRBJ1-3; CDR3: CASSLGSSAGNTIYF; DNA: TGTGCCAGCAGCTTAGGGTCCTCGGCTGGAAACACCATATATTTT
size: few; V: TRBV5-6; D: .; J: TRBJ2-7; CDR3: CASRQRCNYEQYF; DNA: TGTGCCAGCAGACAGCGGTGCAACTACGAGCAGTACTTC
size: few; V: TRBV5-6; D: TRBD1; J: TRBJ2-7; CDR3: CASSTDRAYEQYF; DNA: TGTGCCAGCAGCACGGACAGGGCCTACGAGCAGTACTTC
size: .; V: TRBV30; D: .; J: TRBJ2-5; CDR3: CAWRGKSGYQETQYF; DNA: TGTGCCTGGAGGGGGAAAAGCGGTTACCAAGAGACCCAGTACTTC
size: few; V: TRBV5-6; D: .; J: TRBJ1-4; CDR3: CASRFRGDKEKLFF; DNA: TGTGCCAGCAGATTCAGGGGTGATAAGGAAAAACTGTTTTTT
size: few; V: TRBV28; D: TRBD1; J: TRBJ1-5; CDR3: CASSRNGTGGGLSNQPQHF; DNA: TGTGCCAGCAGTCGAAATGGGACAGGGGGTGGGTTGAGCAATCAGCCCCAGCATTTT
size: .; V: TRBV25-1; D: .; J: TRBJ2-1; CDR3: CASKHYNEQFF; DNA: TGTGCCAGCAAACACTACAATGAGCAGTTCTTC
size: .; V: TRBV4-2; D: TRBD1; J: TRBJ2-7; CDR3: CASSLSPGQGPYEQYF; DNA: TGTGCCAGCAGCCTAAGTCCGGGACAGGGGCCCTACGAGCAGTACTTC
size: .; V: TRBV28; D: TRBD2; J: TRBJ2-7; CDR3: CASTSGTSGSRSYEQYF; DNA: TGTGCCAGCACCTCTGGGACTAGCGGGAGTCGATCCTACGAGCAGTACTTC
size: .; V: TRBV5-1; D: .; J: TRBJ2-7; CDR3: CASSSRQAGASYEQYF; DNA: TGCGCCAGCAGTTCCAGACAGGCTGGGGCCTCCTACGAGCAGTACTTC
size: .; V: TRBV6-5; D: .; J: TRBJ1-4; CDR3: CASSYQGRGEKLFF; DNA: TGTGCCAGCAGTTACCAGGGGAGGGGTGAAAAACTGTTTTTT
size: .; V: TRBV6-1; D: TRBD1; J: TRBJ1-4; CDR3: CASRGDRISDEKLFF; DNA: TGTGCCAGCAGGGGGGACAGAATTTCGGATGAAAAACTGTTTTTT
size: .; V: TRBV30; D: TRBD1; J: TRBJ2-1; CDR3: CAWSATGGGRNEQFF; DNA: TGTGCCTGGAGTGCAACAGGGGGCGGTCGGAATGAGCAGTTCTTC
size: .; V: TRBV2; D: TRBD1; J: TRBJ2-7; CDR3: CASSQAGTGDYEQYF; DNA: TGTGCCAGCAGTCAAGCCGGGACAGGGGACTACGAGCAGTACTTC
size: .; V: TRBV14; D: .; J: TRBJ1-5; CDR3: CASSWGDQPQHF; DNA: TGTGCCAGCAGTTGGGGGGATCAGCCCCAGCATTTT
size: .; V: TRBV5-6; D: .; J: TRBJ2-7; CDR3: CASSSDRYEQYF; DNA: TGTGCCAGCAGCTCAGACAGGTACGAGCAGTACTTC
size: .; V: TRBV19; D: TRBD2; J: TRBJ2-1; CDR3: CASTLRVPSGDVDEQFF; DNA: TGTGCCAGTACCCTGAGGGTCCCAAGCGGGGATGTGGATGAGCAGTTCTTC
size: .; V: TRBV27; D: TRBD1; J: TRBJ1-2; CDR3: CASSLYQGVGYTF; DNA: TGTGCCAGCAGTTTATACCAGGGGGTAGGCTACACCTTC
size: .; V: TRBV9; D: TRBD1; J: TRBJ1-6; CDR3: CASSTRTGGTSPLHF; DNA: TGTGCCAGCAGCACAAGGACAGGGGGTACATCACCCCTCCACTTT
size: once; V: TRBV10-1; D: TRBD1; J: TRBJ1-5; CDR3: CASSRGNGQPQHF; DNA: TGCGCCAGCAGCAGGGGGAACGGTCAGCCCCAGCATTTT
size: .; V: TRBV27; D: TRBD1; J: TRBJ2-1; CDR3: CASSLGRTGNYNEQFF; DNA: TGTGCCAGCAGTTTAGGGAGGACAGGGAACTACAATGAGCAGTTCTTC
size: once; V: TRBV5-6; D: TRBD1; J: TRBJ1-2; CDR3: CASSLPGQGYGYTF; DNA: TGTGCCAGCAGCCTCCCTGGACAGGGCTACGGCTACACCTTC
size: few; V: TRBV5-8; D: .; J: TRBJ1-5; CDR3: CASSFGGDQPQHF; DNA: TGTGCCAGCAGCTTTGGCGGGGATCAGCCCCAGCATTTT
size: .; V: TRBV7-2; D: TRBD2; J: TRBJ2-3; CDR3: CASSLGLAGTDTQYF; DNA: TGTGCCAGCAGCCTGGGACTAGCGGGCACAGATACGCAGTATTTT
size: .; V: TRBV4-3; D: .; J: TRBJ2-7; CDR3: CASSRGGGEYEQYF; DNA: TGCGCCAGCAGCCGCGGTGGAGGAGAATACGAGCAGTACTTC
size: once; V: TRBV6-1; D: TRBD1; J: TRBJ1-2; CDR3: CASSEKTGTNYGYTF; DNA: TGTGCCAGCAGTGAAAAGACAGGGACTAACTATGGCTACACCTTC
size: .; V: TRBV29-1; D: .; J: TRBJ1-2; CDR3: CSWGGQKGYTF; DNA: TGCAGCTGGGGGGGGCAGAAGGGCTACACCTTC
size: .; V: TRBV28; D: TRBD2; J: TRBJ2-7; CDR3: CASSPGGVSYEQYF; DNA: TGTGCCAGCAGCCCGGGGGGGGTCTCCTACGAGCAGTACTTC
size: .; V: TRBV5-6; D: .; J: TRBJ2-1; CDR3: CASSLEEASWQFF; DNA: TGTGCCAGCAGCTTGGAGGAGGCTAGCTGGCAGTTCTTC
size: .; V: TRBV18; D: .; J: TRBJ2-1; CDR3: CASSPHGNLDEQFF; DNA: TGTGCCAGCTCACCACACGGGAATTTGGATGAGCAGTTCTTC
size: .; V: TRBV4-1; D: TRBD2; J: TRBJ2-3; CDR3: CASSQIQSLAGSTDTQYF; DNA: TGCGCCAGCAGCCAAATCCAATCACTAGCGGGGAGCACAGATACGCAGTATTTT
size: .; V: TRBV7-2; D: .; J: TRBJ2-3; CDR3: CASSISDTQYF; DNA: TGTGCCAGCAGCATTAGTGATACGCAGTATTTT
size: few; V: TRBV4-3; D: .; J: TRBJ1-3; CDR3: CASSQDRAAGNTIYF; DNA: TGCGCCAGCAGCCAAGACAGGGCGGCTGGAAACACCATATATTTT
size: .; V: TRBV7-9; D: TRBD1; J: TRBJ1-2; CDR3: CASSFGRSGGKGYGYTF; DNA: TGTGCCAGCAGCTTCGGGCGATCAGGGGGTAAAGGCTATGGCTACACCTTC
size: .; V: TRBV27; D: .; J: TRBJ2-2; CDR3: CASGSGRQRANTGELFF; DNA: TGTGCCAGCGGGTCCGGTCGTCAGCGAGCAAACACCGGGGAGCTGTTTTTT
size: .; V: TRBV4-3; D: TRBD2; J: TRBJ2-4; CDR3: CASSQDSTSGRPKNIQYF; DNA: TGCGCCAGCAGCCAAGACTCGACTAGCGGGCGCCCCAAAAACATTCAGTACTTC
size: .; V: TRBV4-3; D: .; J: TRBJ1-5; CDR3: CASSQGVLNQPQHF; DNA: TGCGCCAGCAGCCAAGGAGTTTTGAATCAGCCCCAGCATTTT
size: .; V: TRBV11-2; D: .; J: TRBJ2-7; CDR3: CASSSPTVETHYEQYF; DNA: TGTGCCAGCAGCTCTCCGACAGTGGAGACCCACTACGAGCAGTACTTC
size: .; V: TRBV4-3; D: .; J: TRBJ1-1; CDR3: CASSLGATGDTEAFF; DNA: TGCGCCAGCAGCCTAGGGGCGACAGGCGACACTGAAGCTTTCTTT
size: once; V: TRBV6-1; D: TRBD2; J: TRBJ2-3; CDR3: CASQGLADTDTQYF; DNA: TGTGCCAGCCAGGGACTAGCGGATACAGATACGCAGTATTTT
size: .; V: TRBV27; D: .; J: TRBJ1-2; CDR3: CASSLGQGIRGYTF; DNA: TGTGCCAGCAGTTTAGGGCAGGGAATCCGTGGCTACACCTTC